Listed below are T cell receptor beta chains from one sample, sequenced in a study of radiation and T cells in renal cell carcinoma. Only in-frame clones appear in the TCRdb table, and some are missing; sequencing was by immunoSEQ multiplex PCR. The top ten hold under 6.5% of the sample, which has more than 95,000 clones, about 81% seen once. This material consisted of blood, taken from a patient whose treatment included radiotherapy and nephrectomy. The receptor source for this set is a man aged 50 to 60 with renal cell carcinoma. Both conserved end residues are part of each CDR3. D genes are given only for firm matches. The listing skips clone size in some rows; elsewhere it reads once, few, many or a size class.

TGCGCCAGCAGCACAGGGGACTTCCATCTCTACAATGAGCAGTTCTTC CASSTGDFHLYNEQFF TRBJ2-1 - - TRBV5-1
TGTGCCAGCAGTGAATTAGGGGGGGACTCCTATAATTCACCCCTCCACTTT CASSELGGDSYNSPLHF TRBJ1-6 - - TRBV25-1
TGTGCCAGTAGTATAGATCAAGAGAATCAGCCCCAGCATTTT CASSIDQENQPQHF TRBJ1-5 - - TRBV19
TGTGCCAGTAGTAAGGACAATGAGCAGTTCTTC CASSKDNEQFF TRBJ2-1 - - TRBV19
TGTGCCAGCAGAACCGGGACAGAGACCTACGAGCAGTACTTC CASRTGTETYEQYF TRBJ2-7 - TRBD1 TRBV5-4
TGTGCCAGCAGCCCAGGACGGCGGAACACTGAAGCTTTCTTT CASSPGRRNTEAFF TRBJ1-1 - - TRBV9
TGTGCCATCATCAGAACAGGGAGCTATGGCTACACCTTC CAIIRTGSYGYTF TRBJ1-2 few - TRBV10-3
TGTGCCAGCAGTGGGATCGTGGGGGTTCACGCTGAAGCTTTCTTT CASSGIVGVHAEAFF TRBJ1-1 few - TRBV6-5
TGCGCCAGCAGGTTAACGGGGGGCCTGAGTTACGACAATGAGCAGTTCTTC CASRLTGGLSYDNEQFF TRBJ2-1 once - TRBV5-1
TGTGCCAGCAGGATAGACAGAGTGGATGGGGGCTACACCTTC CASRIDRVDGGYTF TRBJ1-2 - - TRBV2
TGCGCCAGCAGCATTCAAGAGACCCAGTACTTC CASSIQETQYF TRBJ2-5 - - TRBV5-1
TGCGCCAGCAGTGAGTCGGGCAGCCGGGGGACCCAGTACTTC CASSESGSRGTQYF TRBJ2-5 few - TRBV10-2
TGTGCCAGCAGATTTACCGGGGAGCTGTTTTTT CASRFTGELFF TRBJ2-2 - - TRBV6-6
TGTGCCAGCAGCGTACTAGCGGGAGGGCCGGAAGATACGCAGTATTTT CASSVLAGGPEDTQYF TRBJ2-3 - TRBD2 TRBV9
TGTGCCAGCCGGACCCTCGGGAACGAGCAGTACTTC CASRTLGNEQYF TRBJ2-7 - - TRBV28
TGTGCCAGCAGGGGTGGGGAGCAGTTCTTC CASRGGEQFF TRBJ2-1 - - TRBV7-9
TGTGCCTGGAGTGAACCGGGACAGGGAGGAAACACCATATATTTT CAWSEPGQGGNTIYF TRBJ1-3 - TRBD1 TRBV30
TGTGCCAGCAGCTTAATGAGGGGGTCGTATGGCTACACCTTC CASSLMRGSYGYTF TRBJ1-2 few - TRBV7-9
TGTGCCAGTAGTATTCACCACAGGGGGGGACAAGAGACCCAGTACTTC CASSIHHRGGQETQYF TRBJ2-5 - - TRBV19
TGTGCCAGCTTGAGAGGGATAGGGGAGACCCAGTACTTC CASLRGIGETQYF TRBJ2-5 - - TRBV2
TGCGCCTCTAAGGCCGTGCAGACCAAATACGAGCAGTACTTC CASKAVQTKYEQYF TRBJ2-7 - - TRBV10-2
TGTGCCAGCAGCCTAGCAACTGGCACTGAAGCTTTCTTT CASSLATGTEAFF TRBJ1-1 once - TRBV7-9
TGTGCCAGCAGCCAAGATTCGACTGGGGTCCCCACCGGGGAGCTGTTTTTT CASSQDSTGVPTGELFF TRBJ2-2 - - TRBV4-2
TGTGCCAGCAGCGTTAGCACAGATACGCAGTATTTT CASSVSTDTQYF TRBJ2-3 - - TRBV5-4
TGCAGCGTTGAAGATCGGTGGACAGGGGGCTACACCTTC CSVEDRWTGGYTF TRBJ1-2 - TRBD1 TRBV29-1
TGTGCCTTGGACAGGGGGCACGGCTACACCTTC CALDRGHGYTF TRBJ1-2 - TRBD1 TRBV6-5
TGTGCCACCCTTCCAAGCTCTGGGGCCAACGTCCTGACTTTC CATLPSSGANVLTF TRBJ2-6 - - TRBV19
TGTGCCAGTAGTGAAGGAACGACTAGCGGGGTCGGGGAGCTGTTTTTT CASSEGTTSGVGELFF TRBJ2-2 - TRBD2 TRBV19
TGCGCCAGCAGCAGGACAGGGGAGGGCTCCGGGGAGCTGTTTTTT CASSRTGEGSGELFF TRBJ2-2 once TRBD1 TRBV5-1
TGTGCCAGCAGCCAAGACCAGGGGCAAGGCTACACCTTC CASSQDQGQGYTF TRBJ1-2 - - TRBV14
TGTGCCTGGAGTCTCCTCGGGGAGACCCAGTACTTC CAWSLLGETQYF TRBJ2-5 few - TRBV30